Listed below are T cell receptor beta chains from one sample, sequenced in a study of T cells expressing NK-cell markers. TCRdb reprocessed the 5' RACE reads and reports one entry per CDR3 protein, with no DNA. The sample totals roughly 390,000 distinct CDR3 sequences. The sample was blood T cells: a sorted CD56 or NKG2C T cell subset, CD4+ or CD8+ T cells, or bulk PBMC T cells (not recorded which). The receptors come from a man aged 18-69 years in good health. Each CDR3 is given with its conserved first and last residue. Fields, in order: CDR3 protein, J gene, V gene, clone size. Clone size is given for some rows only: seen once, a few or many times, or a class if the clone is expanded.

CDR3aa: CSVSDRGLVGEAFF; j_gene: TRBJ1-1; v_gene: TRBV29-1; abundance: -
CDR3aa: CASRSILGYGYTF; j_gene: TRBJ1-2; v_gene: TRBV6-2/TRBV6-3; abundance: -
CDR3aa: CASSPDKGGYTF; j_gene: TRBJ1-2; v_gene: TRBV7-2; abundance: -
CDR3aa: CSADRGANTGELFF; j_gene: TRBJ2-2; v_gene: TRBV20-1; abundance: -
CDR3aa: CAGRGSGVGEQFF; j_gene: TRBJ2-1; v_gene: TRBV2; abundance: -
CDR3aa: CAWSRFDTPGNEQFF; j_gene: TRBJ2-1; v_gene: TRBV30; abundance: -
CDR3aa: CASSAQGVSAKNIQYF; j_gene: TRBJ2-4; v_gene: TRBV2; abundance: -
CDR3aa: CASSTTGARNQPQHF; j_gene: TRBJ1-5; v_gene: TRBV7-9; abundance: -
CDR3aa: CASSLSGGNTEAFF; j_gene: TRBJ1-1; v_gene: TRBV5-1; abundance: -
CDR3aa: CSARSEGTYEQYF; j_gene: TRBJ2-7; v_gene: TRBV20-1; abundance: -
CDR3aa: CASSLVGETQYF; j_gene: TRBJ2-5; v_gene: TRBV5-1; abundance: medium-sized
CDR3aa: CASSLGGAGYNQPQHF; j_gene: TRBJ1-5; v_gene: TRBV11-2; abundance: -
CDR3aa: CASSLDGAPRDEQFF; j_gene: TRBJ2-1; v_gene: TRBV5-1; abundance: -
CDR3aa: CASRGAGPQETQYF; j_gene: TRBJ2-5; v_gene: TRBV28; abundance: -
CDR3aa: CSARGSGGARSGELFF; j_gene: TRBJ2-2; v_gene: TRBV20-1; abundance: -
CDR3aa: CASSDVRRTVNEQFF; j_gene: TRBJ2-1; v_gene: TRBV6-1; abundance: -
CDR3aa: CASSLVSGQGYEQYF; j_gene: TRBJ2-7; v_gene: TRBV27; abundance: -
CDR3aa: CASSLTVASGGTHRRTDTQYF; j_gene: TRBJ2-3; v_gene: TRBV4-1; abundance: -
CDR3aa: CASSNPTSGAAYNSPLHF; j_gene: TRBJ1-6; v_gene: TRBV21-1; abundance: -
CDR3aa: CASSIDRPPGNEQFF; j_gene: TRBJ2-1; v_gene: TRBV19; abundance: -
CDR3aa: CASSFVDSKSRNIQYF; j_gene: TRBJ2-4; v_gene: TRBV27; abundance: -
CDR3aa: CASSPGGVGRAEAFF; j_gene: TRBJ1-1; v_gene: TRBV5-1; abundance: -
CDR3aa: CASSQLAGGAKNIQYF; j_gene: TRBJ2-4; v_gene: TRBV5-6; abundance: -
CDR3aa: CASSDRGLAGYEQYF; j_gene: TRBJ2-7; v_gene: TRBV2; abundance: -
CDR3aa: CASSTLTDKWTLHF; j_gene: TRBJ1-6; v_gene: TRBV7-6; abundance: -
CDR3aa: CASSPLTGQAFF; j_gene: TRBJ1-1; v_gene: TRBV12-3/TRBV12-4; abundance: -
CDR3aa: CASSTPSNEKLFF; j_gene: TRBJ1-4; v_gene: TRBV28; abundance: -
CDR3aa: CSVAQGRNQPQHF; j_gene: TRBJ1-5; v_gene: TRBV29-1; abundance: -
CDR3aa: CSFQGQSSNEKLFF; j_gene: TRBJ1-4; v_gene: TRBV29-1; abundance: -
CDR3aa: CASSVTNSYNSPLHF; j_gene: TRBJ1-6; v_gene: TRBV9; abundance: -
CDR3aa: CASSPAGIQRETQYF; j_gene: TRBJ2-5; v_gene: TRBV3-1; abundance: -
CDR3aa: CASSFRRPGRVFSGANVLTF; j_gene: TRBJ2-6; v_gene: TRBV27; abundance: -
CDR3aa: CSARERGTGVGGYTF; j_gene: TRBJ1-2; v_gene: TRBV20-1; abundance: -
CDR3aa: CATSRGVEQYF; j_gene: TRBJ2-7; v_gene: TRBV6-1; abundance: -
CDR3aa: CASEGHPPPYQPQHF; j_gene: TRBJ1-5; v_gene: TRBV7-3; abundance: -
CDR3aa: CASGAAEREGTQYF; j_gene: TRBJ2-5; v_gene: TRBV5-1; abundance: -
CDR3aa: CASSYRQGPQYF; j_gene: TRBJ2-5; v_gene: TRBV12-3/TRBV12-4; abundance: -
CDR3aa: CASSLALTGARGYTF; j_gene: TRBJ1-2; v_gene: TRBV12-3/TRBV12-4; abundance: -
CDR3aa: CAISAQDAQYF; j_gene: TRBJ2-7; v_gene: TRBV10-3; abundance: -
CDR3aa: CASSSDSGGIETQYF; j_gene: TRBJ2-5; v_gene: TRBV12-3/TRBV12-4; abundance: -
CDR3aa: CSARTQTGGGPQHF; j_gene: TRBJ1-5; v_gene: TRBV20-1; abundance: -
CDR3aa: CASMRGSSYNEQFF; j_gene: TRBJ2-1; v_gene: TRBV5-1; abundance: -
CDR3aa: CASSGNRAYEQYF; j_gene: TRBJ2-7; v_gene: TRBV6-1; abundance: -
CDR3aa: CSVEVRSSHYEQYF; j_gene: TRBJ2-7; v_gene: TRBV29-1; abundance: -
CDR3aa: CASTRTGWNEQFF; j_gene: TRBJ2-1; v_gene: TRBV11-2; abundance: -
CDR3aa: CASSEMVAGGPATKNIQYF; j_gene: TRBJ2-4; v_gene: TRBV2; abundance: -
CDR3aa: CASIARDRGHEQYF; j_gene: TRBJ2-7; v_gene: TRBV2; abundance: -
CDR3aa: CASSSGTWGGYTF; j_gene: TRBJ1-2; v_gene: TRBV6-6; abundance: -
CDR3aa: CSASLGRQRYEQYF; j_gene: TRBJ2-7; v_gene: TRBV20-1; abundance: -
CDR3aa: CASSLWGADTEAFF; j_gene: TRBJ1-1; v_gene: TRBV7-8; abundance: -
CDR3aa: CASSLTSGDTDTQYF; j_gene: TRBJ2-3; v_gene: TRBV12-3/TRBV12-4; abundance: -
CDR3aa: CAEVGRYGYTF; j_gene: TRBJ1-2; v_gene: TRBV29-1; abundance: -